These 30 T cell receptor beta chains were sequenced from one sample in a study of blood T cells in healthy people across ages. Primers used in a second PCR of roughly 7 to 12 cycles were a sample-barcoded 5' primer and a J-beta primer mix. Each CDR3 protein is one row after TCRdb ran MiXCR on the 5' RACE reads. The sample lists under 1,000,000 distinct CDR3 sequences; less than 60% were seen once. The sample was blood. These receptors all come from a man older than 75 in good health.

This clonotype has more than one count but fewer than ten. The chain joins TRBV29-1 to TRBJ2-7, with a weak D call TRBD1 (5 bases). Germline CDR1 SQVTM, CDR2 ANQGSEA. Trimming took off 4 bases at V and 3 bases at J, with 10 bases between the two ends. This CDR3 is 12 amino acids long. The CDR3 nucleotides read TGCAGCGTTGCACGGCAGGGCTACGAGCAGTACTTC. Translation gives CSVARQGYEQYF.

The count of this clonotype is one. This rearrangement joins TRBV27 to TRBJ2-4; TRBD1 matches 7 bases. J was trimmed by 13 bases and V by 3 bases; bases with no gene match: 15. Germline values: CDR1 MNHEY, CDR2 SMNVEV (reference sequence). The CDR3 runs to 15 residues. CDR3 DNA: TGTGCCAGCAGTTTTCTCGGGACAGAGACCAATGAGCAGTACTTC. It yields the protein CASSFLGTETNEQYF.

This chain joins TRBV12-3 or TRBV12-4 and TRBJ2-3; perhaps TRBD1 as D (6 bases). V lost 6 bases to trimming and J lost 10 bases, with 14 bases between them. The CDR3 totals 12 residues. The CDR3 region has the DNA TGTGCCAGCAGATTGTCGTCAGGGGCGCAGTATTTT. It yields the protein CASRLSSGAQYF.

There are a few counts of this clonotype. Compared with germline, one end of the junction differs, possibly owing to a read error. V usage is TRBV15 and J usage is TRBJ1-3, with D perhaps TRBD1 (5 bases). CDR1 is LNHNV and CDR2 is YYDKDF in the germline V gene (reference sequence). The CDR3 is 16 amino acids. The CDR3, as DNA: TGTGCCACCAGCTCGCGGACGGGGACCTCTGGAACCACCATATATTTT. Its translation: CATSSRTGTSGTTIYF.

Only a few counts were recorded for this clonotype. This chain connects TRBV20-1 to TRBJ2-1, with 7 bases fitting TRBD2. After removal of 3 bases from V and 10 bases from J, the junction contained 9 bases not matched to a gene. The CDR3 has 13 amino acids. Germline loops: CDR1 DFQATT, CDR2 SNEGSKA (reference sequence). Here the CDR3 DNA reads TGCAGTGCTAGGTCTCCTAGCGGCTACGAGCAGTTCTTC. Its protein is CSARSPSGYEQFF.

This clonotype appeared a few times. The junction shows a germline mismatch at one end, possibly a read error. V usage is TRBV20-1 and J usage is TRBJ2-1, with D perhaps matching TRBD2 (6 bases). Germline CDR1 DFQATT, CDR2 SNEGSKA (reference sequence). This CDR3 has 14 amino acids. Here the CDR3 DNA reads TGCAGTGCGCAGCATGGAGGGACCTACGATGAGCAGTTCTTC. Its protein is CSAQHGGTYDEQFF.

This clonotype was observed a single time. The junction departs from the called germline gene at one end, perhaps through a read error. This chain links TRBV12-3 or TRBV12-4 with TRBJ2-7, with D perhaps matching TRBD1 (5 bases). The CDR3 is 15 residues long. The CDR3 sequence is CANSFQAGISYEQYF. CDR3 DNA: TGTGCCAACAGTTTTCAGGCAGGGATCTCCTACGAGCAGTACTTC.

This clonotype was counted once. This may arise from a read error, as a much more abundant clone is one base away. This rearrangement joins TRBV12-3 or TRBV12-4 to TRBJ2-1; 7 bases are shared with TRBD2. V lost 3 bases, J lost 10 bases, and 12 bases stayed unmatched. CDR3 length: 15 residues. The CDR3 DNA sequence: TGTGCCAGCAGTTTTGGTGTGGAGAGGGACTACGAGCAGTTCTTC. This codes for CASSFGVERDYEQFF.

The V gene is TRBV7-9, the J gene TRBJ2-6; D is undetermined. Germline assignment: CDR1 SEHNR and CDR2 FQNEAQ (reference sequence). The ends were cut back, 5 bases at V and 5 bases at J, with 10 bases in the middle. The CDR3 length is 14 residues. The CDR3 sequence is CASSPRQRANVLTF. The CDR3 nucleotides are TGTGCCAGCAGCCCCAGGCAGAGGGCCAACGTCCTGACTTTC.

V usage is TRBV29-1 and J usage is TRBJ2-7, with 12 bases lining up with TRBD2. This CDR3 spans 14 amino acids. J gave up 2 bases and V 1 base, and 0 bases lay outside the gene matches. CDR1 is SQVTM and CDR2 is ANQGSEA in the germline V gene. The CDR3 reads CSVEGTSGTYEQYF. The CDR3 region has the DNA TGCAGCGTTGAAGGGACTAGCGGGACCTACGAGCAGTACTTC.

The table lists this clonotype with a few counts. The chain combines TRBV7-2 with TRBJ2-7; possibly TRBD2 for D (6 bases). Germline V gene sequence: CDR1 SGHTA, CDR2 FQGNSA. The CDR3 has 14 amino acids. Trimming left V 2 bases short and J 2 bases short, with 10 bases between. The CDR3 region has the DNA TGTGCCAGCAGCTTATTCGCGGGAACCTACGAGCAGTACTTC. It translates to CASSLFAGTYEQYF.

The chain's CDR3 is CAISEGSRNQPQHF. CDR3 nucleotide sequence: TGTGCCATCAGTGAGGGATCTCGCAATCAGCCCCAGCATTTT. This rearrangement joins TRBV10-3 to TRBJ1-5; D not certain. Per germline, CDR1 ENHRY and CDR2 SYGVKD. The V end was cut by 2 bases, the J end by 2 bases, with 7 bases between. The length of the CDR3 is 14 residues.

The chain employs TRBV12-3 or TRBV12-4 and TRBJ1-2; maybe TRBD1 (6 bases). The CDR3 loop spans 13 amino acids. Trimming left V 5 bases short and J 3 bases short, with 10 bases between. The CDR3 sequence is CASSVYRDYGYTF. The CDR3 region has the DNA TGTGCCAGCAGTGTCTACAGGGACTATGGCTACACCTTC.

In regard to this clonotype: A clone one base away is much larger, so this may be a read error. The chain joins TRBV29-1 to TRBJ2-7, with D possibly TRBD1 on 6 matching bases. The germline V gene encodes CDR1 SQVTM and CDR2 ANQGSEA. Trimming left V 0 bases short and J 2 bases short, with 14 bases between. The CDR3 is made up of 15 amino acids. CDR3 coding DNA: TGCAGCGTTGAAGATCTAGGCAGGGGTCCCTACGAGCAGTACTTC. Protein product: CSVEDLGRGPYEQYF.

Only a few counts were recorded for this clonotype. V is TRBV5-1 and J is TRBJ1-5; no definite D call. This CDR3 has 13 amino acids. Germline assignment: CDR1 SGHRS and CDR2 YFSETQ. V lost 4 bases, J lost 2 bases, and 7 bases lay in between. The CDR3 loop reads CASSTDGNQPQHF. In nucleotides, the CDR3 is TGCGCCAGCAGCACCGACGGCAATCAGCCCCAGCATTTT.

The rearrangement joins TRBV7-3 to TRBJ1-2, with D tentatively TRBD1 (6 bases). The CDR3 is 13 residues long. Trimming shortened V by 5 bases and J by 8 bases, and 15 bases separated the two germline ends. Germline CDR1 and CDR2: SGHTA and FQGTGA. CDR3 nucleotides: TGTGCCAGCAGCGCAGCCGCAGGGGAGGGCTACACCTTC. Translating it yields CASSAAAGEGYTF.

The chain has TRBV10-3 and TRBJ2-1; D remains unclear. V lost 0 bases and J 10 bases, leaving 16 bases between the germline ends. There are 15 residues in the CDR3. Germline loops: CDR1 ENHRY, CDR2 SYGVKD. CDR3 sequence (DNA): TGTGCCATCAGTGAGTCGGTAGAATCTAACCACGAGCAGTTCTTC. It encodes CAISESVESNHEQFF.

This clonotype showed up just a few times. V usage is TRBV7-2 and J usage is TRBJ1-4; no clear D. Between the trimmed V and J ends, which lost 5 bases and 8 bases, there was a span of 12 bases. The germline V gene encodes CDR1 SGHTA and CDR2 FQGNSA. The CDR3 length is 13 residues. The DNA for the CDR3 is TGTGCCAGCAGCGTAGAACCTGAGGAAAAACTGTTTTTT. Translated: CASSVEPEEKLFF. The whole variable domain, remainder taken from reference TRBV7-2 and TRBJ1-4, is GAGVSQSPSNKVTEKGKDVELRCDPISGHTALYWYRQSLGQGLEFLIYFQGNSAPDKSGLPSDRFSAERTGGSVSTLTIQRTQQEDSAVYLCASSVEPEEKLFFGSGTQLSVL.

The rearrangement uses TRBV5-1 and TRBJ1-2; D call uncertain. CDR1 and CDR2 (germline): SGHRS, YFSETQ. The V end was cut by 0 bases, the J end by 0 bases, with 6 bases between. The length of the CDR3 is 14 residues. CDR3 sequence reads: CASSLEATNYGYTF. CDR3 sequence (DNA): TGCGCCAGCAGCTTGGAAGCTACTAACTATGGCTACACCTTC.

This clonotype was seen only a few times. The chain couples TRBV10-3 to TRBJ2-5; 8 bases are shared with TRBD2. Germline-derived CDR1 and CDR2 are ENHRY and SYGVKD. The CDR3 length is 17 residues. With V trimmed by 0 bases and J by 2 bases, 8 bases remained unmatched. The chain's CDR3 is CAISESTGGPYQETQYF. The DNA for the CDR3 is TGTGCCATCAGTGAGTCGACGGGGGGGCCGTATCAAGAGACCCAGTACTTC.

The chain joins TRBV7-2 to TRBJ2-5; TRBD2 is a possible D gene (5 bases). The J call may be mistaken, given a closer DNA end match to TRBJ2-1. Per germline, CDR1 SGHTA and CDR2 FQGNSA. This CDR3 is built from 14 residues. CDR3 residues: CASSLGGSQETQFF. CDR3 sequence (DNA): TGTGCCAGCAGCTTAGGAGGGAGTCAAGAGACCCAGTTCTTC.

This clonotype has a count of ten or more. V and J are TRBV29-1 and TRBJ2-1, with TRBD2 identical over 10 bases. CDR1 and CDR2 (germline): SQVTM, ANQGSEA. V shed 2 bases and J 4 bases; nucleotides not matched to a gene: 8. This CDR3 is built from 16 residues. CDR3: CSVEPLAGSLYNEQFF. CDR3 bases: TGCAGCGTTGAACCACTAGCGGGGAGTTTATACAATGAGCAGTTCTTC.

This clonotype was counted ten times or more. V is TRBV20-1 and J is TRBJ2-5; 8 nucleotides align to TRBD2. V was clipped by 1 base and J by 5 bases; unmatched bases: 9. The germline V gene encodes CDR1 DFQATT and CDR2 SNEGSKA (reference sequence). This CDR3 contains 15 residues. The CDR3 sequence is CSARGPPGLGETQYF. In nucleotides, the CDR3 is TGCAGTGCTAGAGGTCCCCCGGGACTAGGGGAGACCCAGTACTTC.

The chain carries TRBV28 and TRBJ1-2; a possible D gene is TRBD1 (5 bases). This CDR3 is 13 amino acids long. CDR1 is MDHEN, CDR2 SYDVKM, per germline. Trimming shortened V by 7 bases and J by 6 bases, and 15 bases separated the two germline ends. CDR3 protein: CASTKGWGDGYTF. The DNA of the CDR3 is TGTGCCAGCACAAAAGGTTGGGGGGATGGCTACACCTTC.

The chain combines TRBV20-1 with TRBJ2-1, with TRBD2 identical over 14 bases. The trim removed 3 bases at V and 6 bases at J, leaving 19 bases unmatched. The CDR3 has 20 amino acids. The germline V gene encodes CDR1 DFQATT and CDR2 SNEGSKA (reference sequence). CDR3 sequence: CSASGPGLAGALGLFNEQFF. The CDR3 nucleotides are TGCAGTGCTAGCGGTCCGGGACTAGCGGGAGCCTTAGGACTGTTCAATGAGCAGTTCTTC.

This clonotype has a count of ten or more. J is TRBJ2-1 and V is TRBV4-3, with 10 positions matching TRBD1. CDR3 length equals 15 residues. From germline, CDR1 is LGHNA and CDR2 YSLEER. V shed 3 bases, J shed 8 bases, and the junction held 7 bases outside the gene matches. The CDR3 protein is CASSQAGQGPHEQFF. The CDR3 nucleotides read TGCGCCAGCAGCCAGGCGGGACAGGGGCCGCATGAGCAGTTCTTC.

This clonotype has only a few counts. The rearrangement links TRBV2 to TRBJ2-1; possibly TRBD2 for D (6 bases). The CDR3 contains 13 residues. V was pared by 5 bases and J by 9 bases, with 14 bases between. CDR1 and CDR2 from the germline V gene are SNHLY and FYNNEI. As DNA, the CDR3 is TGTGCCAGCAGTACAACTAGCTATCTTGAGCAGTTCTTC. This sequence encodes CASSTTSYLEQFF.

This clonotype was observed a handful of times. The gene calls are TRBV19 and TRBJ2-1; no firm D call. The germline V gene has CDR1 LNHDA and CDR2 SQIVND (reference sequence). The length of the CDR3 is 15 residues. Trimming removed 5 bases at V and 0 bases at J, with 11 bases between. The CDR3 bases are TGTGCCAGTAGTCCAACCAAAAGCTCCTACAATGAGCAGTTCTTC. Amino acids: CASSPTKSSYNEQFF.

This clonotype was seen ten or more times. The junction departs from germline at one end; a sequencing error may be responsible. V gene TRBV5-1 combines with J gene TRBJ2-3; D is possibly TRBD1 (5 bases). Germline V gene data show CDR1 as SGHRS and CDR2 as YFSETQ. The CDR3 consists of 14 residues. CDR3 bases: TGTGCCAGCAGCTCTGACAGAAGCACAGATACGCAGTATTTT. Translated, it gives CASSSDRSTDTQYF.

The chain recombines TRBV7-9 with TRBJ2-7, with D tentatively TRBD2 (6 bases). V lost 1 base and J 2 bases, leaving 12 bases between the germline ends. The CDR3 is made up of 15 amino acids. Germline values: CDR1 SEHNR, CDR2 FQNEAQ (reference sequence). CDR3 region: CASSLDLAITYEQYF. CDR3 bases: TGTGCCAGCAGCTTAGATCTAGCGATAACCTACGAGCAGTACTTC.